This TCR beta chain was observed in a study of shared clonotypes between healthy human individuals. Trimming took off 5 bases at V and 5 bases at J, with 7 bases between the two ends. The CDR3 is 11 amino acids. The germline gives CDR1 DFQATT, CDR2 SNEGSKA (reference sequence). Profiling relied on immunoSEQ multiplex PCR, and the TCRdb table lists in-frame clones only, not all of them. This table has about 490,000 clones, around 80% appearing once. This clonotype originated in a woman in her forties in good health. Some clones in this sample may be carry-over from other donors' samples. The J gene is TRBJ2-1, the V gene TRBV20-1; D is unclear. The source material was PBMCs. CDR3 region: CSAHVDNEQFF. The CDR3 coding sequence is TGCAGTGCTCACGTAGACAATGAGCAGTTCTTC.